The next 19 T cell receptor beta chains were all read from a single sample in a study of cytomegalovirus exposure and HLA in healthy donors (dated by TCRdb to about 2017). The library was generated by the immunoSEQ multiplex PCR assay. For the multiplex PCR, a mixture combining 60 forward primers for TCR Vbeta segments and 13 reverse primers for TCR Jbeta segments was used. The source is immuneACCESS, and TCRdb retained only in-frame sequences with V and J called. Part of the clones is not carried over; for the studies checked, unresolved V genes explain less than half of this, and the remainder is unexplained. This sample holds 55,000 to 90,000 clones; around three quarters were observed only once. Clones ranked in the top ten supply about 5.7% of the sample. Sequenced input: PBMCs. Source of these receptors: a man aged 45 to 65 in good health and CMV-seronegative.

V and J are TRBV6-5 and TRBJ2-1; 8 positions agree with TRBD1. The CDR3 is made up of 14 amino acids. Trimming removed 5 bases from V and 13 bases from J; junction bases left unmatched: 13. The germline CDR1 and CDR2 sequences are MNHEY and SVGAGI. DNA for the CDR3: TGTGCCAGCAGTAATACGGGGTCGGACAGGGTTCAGTTCTTC. Translation: CASSNTGSDRVQFF.

The V call is TRBV2, the J call TRBJ1-1; D perhaps matches TRBD1 (6 bases). Between the trimmed V and J ends, which lost 5 bases and 4 bases, there was a span of 11 bases. CDR1 SNHLY and CDR2 FYNNEI come from the germline V gene. The length of the CDR3 is 13 residues. The CDR3 sequence is CASSLQGTTEAFF. For the CDR3, the DNA is TGTGCCAGCAGTTTACAGGGTACCACTGAAGCTTTCTTT.

This chain uses TRBV25-1 with TRBJ1-4, with D tentatively TRBD1 (6 bases). This CDR3 is 14 amino acids long. Trimming cost V 7 bases and J 5 bases, with 14 bases left between them. Germline V gives CDR1 MGHDK, CDR2 SYGVNS. The CDR3 loop reads CASTPGQPNEKLFF. As DNA, the CDR3 is TGTGCCAGCACGCCTGGACAGCCGAATGAAAAACTGTTTTTT.

V usage is TRBV30 and J usage is TRBJ1-4; unclear D gene. CDR3 size: 11 residues. The V gene lost 2 bases and the J gene lost 7 bases, with 5 bases spanning the gap. Germline V lookup: CDR1 GTSNPN, CDR2 SVGIG (reference sequence). CDR3 residues: CAWSRSEKLFF. CDR3 DNA sequence: TGTGCCTGGAGTCGGAGTGAAAAACTGTTTTTT.

The chain employs TRBV23-1 and TRBJ2-3; possible D gene TRBD1, 6 bases. TRBV23-1 is noted as an ORF with a role that remains uncertain. Trimming took off 4 bases at V and 2 bases at J, with 19 bases between the two ends. There are 17 residues in the CDR3. DNA for the CDR3: TGCGCCAGCAGTCCTCAGCCGACAGGTCCTTACACAGATACGCAGTATTTT. Its protein product is CASSPQPTGPYTDTQYF.

CDR3 DNA: TGCGCCAGCAGCAGGGACATGTCCTACAATGAGCAGTTCTTC. The encoded protein is CASSRDMSYNEQFF. The chain has TRBV5-1 and TRBJ2-1, with D maybe TRBD1 (6 bases). V gave up 4 bases and J gave up 1 base, with 9 bases separating them. The germline V gene has CDR1 SGHRS and CDR2 YFSETQ. This CDR3 is 14 amino acids long.

The chain joins TRBV7-8 to TRBJ2-7; 9 bases match TRBD1. This CDR3 is built from 14 residues. Trimming removed 5 bases from V and 8 bases from J; junction bases left unmatched: 10. Germline V gene sequence: CDR1 SGHVS, CDR2 FQNEAQ. Here the CDR3 reads CASSPGTGNHKQYF. The DNA for the CDR3 is TGTGCCAGCAGCCCAGGGACAGGGAATCACAAGCAGTACTTC.

The chain links TRBV10-3 to TRBJ2-7; 7 bases line up with TRBD1. The germline V gene has CDR1 ENHRY and CDR2 SYGVKD. V trimming: 0 bases; J trimming: 5 bases; junction bases outside the gene matches: 10. This CDR3 comprises 16 residues. CDR3 in amino acids: CAISESKGRQGNEQYF. The CDR3 DNA reads as TGTGCCATCAGTGAGTCGAAGGGTAGACAGGGTAACGAGCAGTACTTC.

V gene TRBV10-1 combines with J gene TRBJ2-5, with 8 bases matching TRBD2. Germline loops: CDR1 WNHNN, CDR2 SYGVQD (reference sequence). J lost 7 bases, V lost 0 bases, and 1 base had no gene match. The CDR3 sequence is 13 residues long. The chain's CDR3 is CASSESREGTQYF. Written as DNA, the CDR3 is TGCGCCAGCAGTGAGTCCCGGGAGGGGACCCAGTACTTC.

The J gene is TRBJ2-2, the V gene TRBV30; D gene ambiguous. Germline lookup yields CDR1 GTSNPN and CDR2 SVGIG (reference sequence). V was trimmed by 4 bases and J by 1 base, leaving 7 bases between them. The CDR3 totals 13 residues. CDR3 DNA sequence: TGTGCCTGGATGGAGAAGAACACCGGGGAGCTGTTTTTT. It specifies CAWMEKNTGELFF.

The rearrangement joins TRBV5-1 to TRBJ2-5; a weak D match, TRBD2 (7 bases). The V gene lost 0 bases and the J gene lost 4 bases, with 13 bases spanning the gap. Per the germline V gene, CDR1 is SGHRS and CDR2 is YFSETQ. This CDR3 comprises 15 residues. CDR3 sequence (DNA): TGCGCCAGCAGCTTGGCGACAGGCGGGGGAGAGACCCAGTACTTC. As protein: CASSLATGGGETQYF.

This clone was picked up one time. The gene calls are TRBV5-4 and TRBJ2-5; the D gene is possibly TRBD1 (5 bases). The V gene lost 4 bases and the J gene lost 5 bases, with 15 bases spanning the gap. Germline CDR1 and CDR2: SGHNT and YYREEE (reference sequence). The CDR3 runs to 14 residues. CDR3 sequence reads: CASSQERGRETQYF. The CDR3 DNA follows: TGTGCCAGCAGCCAGGAAAGGGGCCGGGAGACCCAGTACTTC.

In its sample, this clone was seen a few times. This rearrangement joins TRBV6-1 to TRBJ2-5, with 11 bases fitting TRBD2. The CDR3 consists of 15 residues. Germline assignment: CDR1 MNHNS and CDR2 SASEGT. V shed 1 base, J shed 5 bases, and the junction held 3 bases outside the gene matches. Here the CDR3 reads CASSEGLAGSETQYF. As DNA, the CDR3 is TGTGCCAGCAGTGAAGGACTAGCGGGGTCGGAGACCCAGTACTTC.

V gene TRBV5-4 combines with J gene TRBJ1-1; the D is unclear. Per the germline V gene, CDR1 is SGHNT and CDR2 is YYREEE (reference sequence). The V end lost 4 bases, the J end lost 0 bases, and 10 bases lay between the germline ends. This CDR3 contains 14 residues. The CDR3 bases are TGTGCCAGCAGCCAAGAAACTTTGAACACTGAAGCTTTCTTT. It specifies CASSQETLNTEAFF.

The chain recombines TRBV5-8 with TRBJ1-6, with 8 positions matching TRBD1. V was pared by 3 bases and J by 10 bases, with 9 bases of the junction left unmatched. CDR1 is SGHTS, CDR2 YDEGEE, per germline. The CDR3 has 15 residues. CDR3 coding DNA: TGTGCCAGCAGCTCGGCGGACAGGGCAGGATCACCCCTCCACTTT. Translated: CASSSADRAGSPLHF. Based on the CDR3 plus reference TRBV5-8 and TRBJ1-6, the full variable domain is EAGVTQSPTHLIKTRGQQATLRCSPISGHTSVYWYQQALGLGLQFLLWYDEGEERNRGNFPPRFSGRQFPNYSSELNVNALELEDSALYLCASSSADRAGSPLHFGNGTRLTVT.

V is TRBV6-6 and J is TRBJ2-1; a weak D match, TRBD1 (6 bases). In germline, CDR1 is MNHNY, CDR2 SVGAGI (reference sequence). Trimming took off 0 bases at V and 12 bases at J, with 12 bases between the two ends. This CDR3 is built from 13 residues. In DNA, the CDR3 is TGTGCCAGCAGTTACTCACAGGGACAAGGGCAGTTCTTC. Amino acid sequence: CASSYSQGQGQFF.

This chain joins TRBV7-9 and TRBJ2-5; D remains unclear. CDR3 length: 14 residues. V was pared by 5 bases and J by 5 bases, with 15 bases between. In germline, CDR1 is SEHNR, CDR2 FQNEAQ (reference sequence). The CDR3 spells CASSEYSVRETQYF. CDR3 coding DNA: TGTGCCAGCAGCGAGTACTCGGTGCGGGAGACCCAGTACTTC.

V gene TRBV7-9 combines with J gene TRBJ2-1, with 9 bases that match TRBD1. The CDR3 totals 12 residues. With V trimmed by 5 bases and J by 9 bases, 2 bases remained unmatched. Per germline, CDR1 SEHNR and CDR2 FQNEAQ (reference sequence). CDR3 region: CASSVDRGEQFF. The CDR3 DNA follows: TGTGCCAGCAGCGTGGACAGGGGTGAGCAGTTCTTC.

The rearrangement joins TRBV29-1 to TRBJ1-5; D might be TRBD1 (6 bases). The ends were cut back, 7 bases at V and 3 bases at J, with 13 bases in the middle. The CDR3 is made up of 13 amino acids. The germline gives CDR1 SQVTM, CDR2 ANQGSEA. The DNA for the CDR3 is TGCAGCGGACAGGTTGACTCCAATCAGCCCCAGCATTTT. Translating it yields CSGQVDSNQPQHF.